This T cell receptor (beta chain) came from a study of shared clonotypes between healthy human individuals. The study, taken as a whole, reports: The authors sampled blood alone, and tissue repertoires likely differ. Represented diversity, genetic and exposure-history alike, was limited by few donors.

Between the trimmed V and J ends, which lost 1 base and 10 bases, there was a span of 8 bases. The CDR3 is 11 amino acids. Per the germline V gene, CDR1 is DFQATT and CDR2 is SNEGSKA (reference sequence). Replicate PCRs run on sorted subsets employed approximately 0.2 ug DNA, about 27,000 T cell genomes. Clones were read by immunoSEQ multiplex PCR, and TCRdb kept only the in-frame ones, dropping some. This repertoire shows over a million clones, approximately 96% found once; its top ten account for approximately 1.2%. As to this clone: Its antigen is as yet unknown.

J is TRBJ1-5 and V is TRBV20-1; no clear D gene. The clonotype comes from a man in his thirties or forties in good health. Material: naive CD4+ T cells sorted from blood. Stated subset: CD45RA+ positively selected. CDR3 in DNA: TGCAGTGCTAGAGTAGGTCTACCCCAGCATTTT. Encoded protein: CSARVGLPQHF.